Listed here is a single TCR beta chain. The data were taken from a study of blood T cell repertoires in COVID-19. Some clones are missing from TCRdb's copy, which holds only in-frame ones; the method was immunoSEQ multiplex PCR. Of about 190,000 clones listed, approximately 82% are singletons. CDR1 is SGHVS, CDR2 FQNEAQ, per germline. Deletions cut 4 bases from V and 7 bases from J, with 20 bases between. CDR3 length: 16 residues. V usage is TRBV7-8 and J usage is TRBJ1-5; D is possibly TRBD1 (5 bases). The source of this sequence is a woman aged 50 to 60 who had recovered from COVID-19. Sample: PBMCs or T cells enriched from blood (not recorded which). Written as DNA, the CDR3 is TGTGCCAGCAGCTCCCTCTGGGGGGGTTCAGGACAGCCCCAGCATTTT. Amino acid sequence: CASSSLWGGSGQPQHF.